These 26 T cell receptor beta chains originate from one sample sequenced in a study of beta chain features in type 1 diabetes. The study, taken as a whole, reports: There was a moderate but significant shortening of TCRB CDR3s in all four CD4+ subsets of Type 1 diabetes patients.

Of the isolated RNA, all was reverse transcribed, and so the sequenced material was expressed TCRB transcripts. Clones were read by immunoSEQ multiplex PCR, and TCRdb kept only the in-frame ones, dropping some. The table records hundreds of thousands of clones, around 12% of them present only once. Their antigens remain unidentified. Sample: naive CD4+ T cells from blood. The receptors were gathered from a young woman with type 1 diabetes.

The chain joins TRBV15 to TRBJ1-4; no firm D call. V gave up 0 bases and J gave up 8 bases, with 7 bases separating them. Germline values: CDR1 LNHNV, CDR2 YYDKDF (reference sequence). The CDR3 contains 13 residues. The DNA of the CDR3 is TGTGCCACCAGCAGAGAGGAGGGAGAAAAACTGTTTTTT. Protein product: CATSREEGEKLFF.

This clone was detected only a few times. The V gene is TRBV4-1, the J gene TRBJ2-4, with 11 bases matching TRBD2. Germline values: CDR1 MGHRA, CDR2 YSYEKL. Unmatched junction bases numbered 7, after V lost 3 bases and J lost 0 bases. This CDR3 spans 18 amino acids. The CDR3 protein is CASSHGIAGGVAKNIQYF. CDR3 DNA sequence: TGCGCCAGCAGCCACGGGATAGCGGGGGGGGTAGCCAAAAACATTCAGTACTTC.

The chain has TRBV9 and TRBJ2-7, with a weak D call TRBD2 (6 bases). CDR3 length: 14 residues. V dropped 3 bases and J dropped 0 bases, with 10 bases sitting between them. Germline V lookup: CDR1 SGDLS, CDR2 YYNGEE. The CDR3 reads CASSAGLGSYEQYF. The CDR3 DNA reads as TGTGCCAGCAGCGCGGGACTGGGCTCCTACGAGCAGTACTTC.

This clone was counted only a few times. CDR3 sequence reads: CASRSGLNTEAFF. The CDR3 DNA sequence: TGTGCCAGCAGATCCGGGTTGAACACTGAAGCTTTCTTT. This chain links TRBV2 with TRBJ1-1; D is unclear. CDR1 SNHLY and CDR2 FYNNEI come from the germline V gene. With 6 bases removed from V and 0 bases from J, the gap between germline ends came to 8 bases. CDR3 length: 13 residues. The variable domain in full, completed from reference TRBV2 and TRBJ1-1, reads EPEVTQTPSHQVTQMGQEVILRCVPISNHLYFYWYRQILGQKVEFLVSFYNNEISEKSEIFDDQFSVERPDGSNFTLKIRSTKLEDSAMYFCASRSGLNTEAFFGQGTRLTVV.

This rearrangement joins TRBV2 to TRBJ1-4; D ambiguous. This CDR3 contains 11 residues. With 2 bases removed from V and 10 bases from J, the gap between germline ends came to 5 bases. The germline V gene encodes CDR1 SNHLY and CDR2 FYNNEI. DNA for the CDR3: TGTGCCAGCAGTGAACGTGTAAAACTGTTTTTT. It translates to CASSERVKLFF.

V gene TRBV28 combines with J gene TRBJ1-5; TRBD1 agrees at 9 bases. V dropped 3 bases and J dropped 5; count of bases not matched to a gene: 8. The CDR3 spans 16 residues. The germline CDR1 and CDR2 sequences are MDHEN and SYDVKM. The CDR3 loop reads CASSLGDRVGYQPQHF. CDR3 sequence (DNA): TGTGCCAGCAGTTTGGGGGACAGGGTAGGGTATCAGCCCCAGCATTTT.

The chain couples TRBV19 to TRBJ1-2; 7 bases align to TRBD1. This CDR3 is built from 14 residues. The V and J ends lost 4 bases and 3 bases, in that order; junction bases with no gene match: 5. Per the germline V gene, CDR1 is LNHDA and CDR2 is SQIVND (reference sequence). Here the CDR3 DNA reads TGTGCCAGTAGTAGGACAGGCATCGACTATGGCTACACCTTC. Translation: CASSRTGIDYGYTF.

This clone has more than one count but fewer than ten. The chain has TRBV13 and TRBJ1-2; D is ambiguous. V gave up 3 bases and J gave up 6 bases, with 11 bases separating them. The CDR3 runs 13 residues. Germline V gene lookup returns CDR1 PRHDT and CDR2 FYEKMQ (reference sequence). The CDR3 DNA sequence: TGTGCCAGCAGCTTGGAACCCCAGGATGGCTACACCTTC. It specifies CASSLEPQDGYTF.

This clone has only a few counts. The rearrangement joins TRBV7-2 to TRBJ1-5, with TRBD1 matching 8 bases. CDR3 size: 13 residues. V was pared by 5 bases and J by 7 bases, with 4 bases of the junction left unmatched. Germline-derived CDR1 and CDR2 are SGHTA and FQGNSA. CDR3 sequence (DNA): TGTGCCAGCAGCGACAGGGGAGGGCAGCCCCAGCATTTT. This translates into CASSDRGGQPQHF.

The chain has TRBV20-1 and TRBJ1-1; unclear D gene. Germline CDR1 is DFQATT and CDR2 is SNEGSKA (reference sequence). V was trimmed by 4 bases and J by 11 bases, leaving 14 bases between them. CDR3 length: 11 residues. The CDR3 region is CSANLGQRAFF. The CDR3 coding sequence is TGCAGTGCTAATCTCGGGCAGCGGGCTTTCTTT.

The chain employs TRBV14 and TRBJ1-6; unclear D gene. The CDR3 covers 13 residues. The V gene's germline CDR1 is SGHDN and CDR2 FVKESK. V was trimmed by 6 bases and J by 4 bases, leaving 7 bases between them. The CDR3 DNA follows: TGTGCCAGCAGAGAACAGTATAATTCACCCCTCCACTTT. Translation: CASREQYNSPLHF.

As DNA, the CDR3 is TGCGCCAGCAGCGTCGGGACAGGCAACAATCAGCCCCAGCATTTT. It specifies CASSVGTGNNQPQHF. The rearrangement links TRBV5-1 to TRBJ1-5; 8 bases map to TRBD1. CDR1 SGHRS and CDR2 YFSETQ come from the germline V gene. Trimming at V came to 4 bases and at J to 3 bases, leaving 6 bases not matched to a gene. This CDR3 has 15 residues.

This clone was observed a few times. For the CDR3, the DNA is TGTGCCAGCAGCGCGAGGACAGCCGCCGGGGAGCTGTTTTTT. This translates into CASSARTAAGELFF. The chain carries TRBV9 and TRBJ2-2; weak D call: TRBD1 (6 bases). Germline loops: CDR1 SGDLS, CDR2 YYNGEE. The V end was cut by 3 bases, the J end by 6 bases, with 12 bases between. The CDR3 totals 14 residues.

A few counts support this clone. The V gene is TRBV11-3, the J gene TRBJ2-3, with 8 bases aligning to TRBD1. Germline V CDR1 and CDR2: SGHNT, YENEEA. V shed 5 bases, J shed 6 bases, and the junction held 7 bases outside the gene matches. This CDR3 spans 14 amino acids. The CDR3 is CASSPRTGSDTQYF. CDR3 DNA: TGTGCCAGCAGCCCAAGGACAGGGTCCGATACGCAGTATTTT.

The rearrangement uses TRBV5-1 and TRBJ2-1; 12 positions match TRBD2. The V gene's germline CDR1 is SGHRS and CDR2 YFSETQ. V dropped 4 bases and J dropped 4; count of bases not matched to a gene: 9. The CDR3 has 17 amino acids. CDR3 sequence reads: CASSAGLAGFEYNEQFF. The CDR3 DNA reads TGCGCCAGCAGCGCCGGACTAGCGGGGTTTGAATACAATGAGCAGTTCTTC.

In this sample, this clone turned up a few times. The chain has TRBV18 and TRBJ2-6; D is perhaps TRBD2 (6 bases). Deletions cut 4 bases from V and 0 bases from J, with 16 bases between. CDR3 size: 18 residues. Germline-derived CDR1 and CDR2 are KGHSH and LQKENI. This CDR3 is CASSRSSGGNSGANVLTF. CDR3 sequence (DNA): TGTGCCAGCTCACGGAGCAGTGGGGGGAACTCTGGGGCCAACGTCCTGACTTTC.

This clone was counted a few times. The rearrangement links TRBV15 to TRBJ1-2; the D gene is possibly TRBD1 (6 bases). The ends were cut back, 3 bases at V and 3 bases at J, with 8 bases in the middle. CDR3 length equals 13 residues. Germline values: CDR1 LNHNV, CDR2 YYDKDF (reference sequence). This chain's CDR3 is CATSRDRHYGYTF. The DNA for the CDR3 is TGTGCCACCAGCAGGGACAGACACTATGGCTACACCTTC.

This chain connects TRBV7-9 to TRBJ2-3; weak D call: TRBD2 (5 bases). Germline CDR1 is SEHNR and CDR2 is FQNEAQ (reference sequence). V was cut by 3 bases and J by 0 bases, with 10 bases left in between. This CDR3 has 15 amino acids. The CDR3 region has the DNA TGTGCCAGCAGCTTCGGACTTCCTAGCACAGATACGCAGTATTTT. It is translated as CASSFGLPSTDTQYF. Based on the CDR3 plus reference TRBV7-9 and TRBJ2-3, the full variable domain is DTGVSQNPRHKITKRGQNVTFRCDPISEHNRLYWYRQTLGQGPEFLTYFQNEAQLEKSRLLSDRFSAERPKGSFSTLEIQRTEQGDSAMYLCASSFGLPSTDTQYFGPGTRLTVL.

This clone was found a few times. This chain joins TRBV18 and TRBJ2-1; 7 bases map to TRBD2. Germline V gene data show CDR1 as KGHSH and CDR2 as LQKENI. The CDR3 consists of 15 residues. V lost 5 bases, J lost 2 bases, and 6 bases stayed unmatched. CDR3 protein: CASSGTSATYNEQFF. DNA for the CDR3: TGTGCCAGCTCAGGTACTAGCGCGACCTACAATGAGCAGTTCTTC.

This clone was detected only a few times. The chain links TRBV11-2 to TRBJ2-7, with a possible D match to TRBD2 (5 bases). CDR1 and CDR2 from the germline V gene are SGHAT and FQNNGV. This CDR3 has 13 amino acids. V was trimmed by 11 bases and J by 7 bases, leaving 21 bases between them. CDR3 sequence: CAGSTERVIEQYF. As DNA, the CDR3 is TGTGCCGGATCGACGGAGAGGGTAATTGAGCAGTACTTC. Based on the CDR3 plus reference TRBV11-2 and TRBJ2-7, the full variable domain is EAGVAQSPRYKIIEKRQSVAFWCNPISGHATLYWYQQILGQGPKLLIQFQNNGVVDDSQLPKDRFSAERLKGVDSTLKIQPAKLEDSAVYLCAGSTERVIEQYFGPGTRLTVT.

The V and J genes are TRBV5-1 and TRBJ2-1; a weak D match, TRBD2 (7 bases). The CDR3 loop spans 16 amino acids. In germline, CDR1 is SGHRS, CDR2 YFSETQ. The ends were cut back, 3 bases at V and 7 bases at J, with 20 bases in the middle. The CDR3 here is CASSSTQGLGGNEQFF. The CDR3 DNA is TGCGCCAGCAGCTCCACCCAAGGACTAGGGGGAAATGAGCAGTTCTTC.

The table lists this clone with a few counts. This sequence joins TRBV5-1 and TRBJ2-2; D unresolved. The V and J ends lost 0 bases and 2 bases respectively, with 8 bases between them. The CDR3 extends over 15 amino acids. Germline assignment: CDR1 SGHRS and CDR2 YFSETQ. The CDR3 DNA reads as TGCGCCAGCAGCTTGGCCGTTCCTAACACCGGGGAGCTGTTTTTT. It yields the protein CASSLAVPNTGELFF.

The chain couples TRBV19 to TRBJ2-7; D remains ambiguous. Between the trimmed V and J ends, which lost 3 bases and 4 bases, there was a span of 13 bases. Per germline, CDR1 LNHDA and CDR2 SQIVND (reference sequence). This CDR3 is built from 14 residues. The CDR3 sequence: CASSIVGNTYEQYF. CDR3 nucleotide sequence: TGTGCCAGTAGTATTGTCGGTAATACTTACGAGCAGTACTTC. Based on the CDR3 plus reference TRBV19 and TRBJ2-7, the full variable domain is DGGITQSPKYLFRKEGQNVTLSCEQNLNHDAMYWYRQDPGQGLRLIYYSQIVNDFQKGDIAEGYSVSREKKESFPLTVTSAQKNPTAFYLCASSIVGNTYEQYFGPGTRLTVT.

This chain joins TRBV6-6 and TRBJ2-7; TRBD1 is a possible D gene (5 bases). V was pared by 2 bases and J by 2 bases, with 7 bases between. Germline CDR1 is MNHNY and CDR2 is SVGAGI (reference sequence). The CDR3 consists of 13 residues. CDR3: CASSYTGPYEQYF. In DNA form, the CDR3 reads TGTGCCAGCAGTTACACAGGCCCCTACGAGCAGTACTTC.

This clone was observed a few times. The CDR3, as DNA: TGTGCCAGCAAGGGGAGCACAGATACGCAGTATTTT. Protein sequence: CASKGSTDTQYF. The rearrangement joins TRBV5-6 to TRBJ2-3; D perhaps matches TRBD1 (5 bases). CDR1 is SGHDT, CDR2 YYEEEE, per germline. The V and J ends lost 6 bases and 0 bases respectively, with 5 bases between them. The CDR3 is 12 amino acids.

This clone was picked up a small number of times. The V call is TRBV7-9, the J call TRBJ1-3; D is possibly TRBD1 (6 bases). The germline CDR1 and CDR2 sequences are SEHNR and FQNEAQ (reference sequence). The CDR3 runs 16 residues. V was pared by 3 bases and J by 4 bases, with 16 bases between. The CDR3 is CASSFNRDAGGNTIYF. The DNA for the CDR3 is TGTGCCAGCAGCTTCAACAGGGATGCTGGCGGAAACACCATATATTTT. Full variable domain (remainder filled in from reference TRBV7-9 and TRBJ1-3): DTGVSQNPRHKITKRGQNVTFRCDPISEHNRLYWYRQTLGQGPEFLTYFQNEAQLEKSRLLSDRFSAERPKGSFSTLEIQRTEQGDSAMYLCASSFNRDAGGNTIYFGEGSWLTVV.